The 31 T cell receptor beta chains in this list originate from one sample, sequenced in a study of response to subunit inactivated influenza vaccine. TCRdb re-derived calls from the RT-PCR reads in MiXCR, one entry per CDR3 protein. The sample shows about 520,000 distinct CDR3 sequences, approximately 11% of them seen only once. Sample: PBMCs from blood, taken roughly 46 days after vaccination. The source is a man aged 45-65 years who received an inactivated influenza vaccine.

This chain links TRBV15 with TRBJ2-3; D is perhaps TRBD1 (5 bases). The germline V gene has CDR1 LNHNV and CDR2 YYDKDF (reference sequence). This CDR3 has 17 residues. The ends were cut back, 5 bases at V and 0 bases at J, with 18 bases in the middle. CDR3 sequence: CATSSTRTLTSTDTQYF. The CDR3 region has the DNA TGTGCCACCAGCTCCACAAGGACACTTACTAGCACAGATACGCAGTATTTT.

This clonotype was detected a few times. The chain has TRBV6-1 and TRBJ1-5; 7 bases agree with TRBD1. Losses at the gene ends were 5 bases for V and 2 bases for J; bases not matched to a gene: 6. Germline CDR1 is MNHNS and CDR2 is SASEGT. This CDR3 is built from 15 residues. For the CDR3, the DNA is TGTGCCAGCAGTCAGACAGGGCCGGGCAATCAGCCCCAGCATTTT. The encoded protein is CASSQTGPGNQPQHF.

In this sample, this clonotype turned up a few times. This chain connects TRBV10-3 to TRBJ2-7; D might be TRBD2 (6 bases). V shed 8 bases and J shed 4 bases, with 15 bases lying between them. Germline CDR1 ENHRY, CDR2 SYGVKD. The CDR3 runs 13 residues. The CDR3 nucleotides read TGTGCCATCCGGTTTTTCGGGGGATACGAGCAGTACTTC. Amino acids: CAIRFFGGYEQYF.

This clonotype turned up a few times. J is TRBJ1-6 and V is TRBV6-2 or TRBV6-3; a possible D gene is TRBD1 (6 bases). Germline assignment: CDR1 MNHEY and CDR2 SVGEGT. Trimming shortened V by 7 bases and J by 9 bases, and 16 bases separated the two germline ends. The CDR3 length is 14 residues. CDR3 residues: CASTPSGATSPLHF. The DNA of the CDR3 is TGTGCCAGCACCCCTTCGGGGGCAACTTCACCCCTCCACTTT.

This clonotype occurred many times. The chain couples TRBV27 to TRBJ2-1; 7 bases fit TRBD1. The CDR3 runs 15 residues. J gave up 1 base and V 4 bases, and 4 bases lay outside the gene matches. Per germline, CDR1 MNHEY and CDR2 SMNVEV (reference sequence). The CDR3 region has the DNA TGTGCCAGCAGTTCCTCGACAGGGTCCTACAATGAGCAGTTCTTC. It codes for CASSSSTGSYNEQFF.

This chain joins TRBV11-3 and TRBJ2-1, with 12 bases lining up with TRBD1. V trimming: 5 bases; J trimming: 8 bases; junction bases outside the gene matches: 7. The CDR3 has 15 residues. The germline gives CDR1 SGHNT, CDR2 YENEEA. The chain's CDR3 is CASSTRDRGPDEQFF. Written as DNA, the CDR3 is TGTGCCAGCAGCACCCGGGACAGGGGGCCCGATGAGCAGTTCTTC.

This clonotype was detected only a few times. The CDR3 region is CAISVGPSPDTQYF. CDR3 nucleotides: TGTGCCATCAGTGTTGGTCCCTCACCAGATACGCAGTATTTT. This chain links TRBV10-3 with TRBJ2-3; unclear D gene. This CDR3 is built from 14 residues. Germline-derived CDR1 and CDR2 are ENHRY and SYGVKD. The V end lost 4 bases, the J end lost 4 bases, and 12 bases lay between the germline ends.

The chain is built from TRBV6-5 and TRBJ2-5, with no clear D. Germline V lookup: CDR1 MNHEY, CDR2 SVGAGI. Trimming stripped 2 bases from V and 5 bases from J, with 9 bases between. The CDR3 spans 13 residues. The CDR3 here is CASSYGVWETQYF. The CDR3 region has the DNA TGTGCCAGCAGTTACGGGGTATGGGAGACCCAGTACTTC.

This clonotype was counted between two and nine times. The V call is TRBV6-2 or TRBV6-3, the J call TRBJ1-5; 7 nucleotides align to TRBD1. CDR3 length: 15 amino acids. V lost 0 bases and J lost 4; bases outside the gene matches: 3. The germline V gene has CDR1 MNHEY and CDR2 SVGEGT. The CDR3 coding sequence is TGTGCCAGCAGTTACTCACAGGGGTGGAATCAGCCCCAGCATTTT. Amino acid sequence: CASSYSQGWNQPQHF.

This clonotype was seen a handful of times. The genes are TRBV5-6 and TRBJ1-2; D unclear. The CDR3 runs to 13 residues. Trimming stripped 0 bases from V and 4 bases from J, with 7 bases between. Germline values: CDR1 SGHDT, CDR2 YYEEEE. CDR3 DNA: TGTGCCAGCAGCTTGGAGGAATTCTATGGCTACACCTTC. Protein: CASSLEEFYGYTF. Full variable domain (remainder filled in from reference TRBV5-6 and TRBJ1-2): DAGVTQSPTHLIKTRGQQVTLRCSPKSGHDTVSWYQQALGQGPQFIFQYYEEEERQRGNFPDRFSGHQFPNYSSELNVNALLLGDSALYLCASSLEEFYGYTFGSGTRLTVV.

In its sample, this clonotype was seen a few times. The rearrangement links TRBV20-1 to TRBJ2-3; TRBD1 matches 8 bases. J lost 0 bases, V lost 1 base, and 18 bases had no gene match. Germline assignment: CDR1 DFQATT and CDR2 SNEGSKA (reference sequence). CDR3 length equals 20 residues. The CDR3 nucleotides are TGCAGTGCTAGAGGCTTTGGACAGGGAGAGTCTGAAACTAGCACAGATACGCAGTATTTT. It codes for CSARGFGQGESETSTDTQYF.

V and J are TRBV11-2 and TRBJ1-5; maybe TRBD1 (6 bases). The CDR3 length is 16 residues. Trimming shortened V by 5 bases and J by 7 bases, and 21 bases separated the two germline ends. From germline, CDR1 is SGHAT and CDR2 FQNNGV. CDR3: CASSEGQLGGFQPQHF. CDR3 DNA sequence: TGTGCCAGCAGCGAAGGACAACTAGGGGGTTTCCAGCCCCAGCATTTT.

The V gene is TRBV24-1, the J gene TRBJ2-3; no definite D call. The CDR3 spans 13 residues. Germline V CDR1 and CDR2: KGHDR, SFDVKD. The ends were cut back, 4 bases at V and 5 bases at J, with 9 bases in the middle. CDR3 in amino acids: CATSELQRDTQYF. The DNA of the CDR3 is TGTGCCACCAGTGAACTTCAGAGAGATACGCAGTATTTT.

This clonotype was seen more than once but under ten times. V is TRBV7-6 and J is TRBJ2-7, with a possible D match to TRBD2 (5 bases). The CDR3 sequence is 13 residues long. Germline V CDR1 and CDR2: SGHVS, FNYEAQ. Between the trimmed V and J ends, which lost 3 bases and 7 bases, there was a span of 13 bases. This chain's CDR3 is CASSLETRGEQYF. The CDR3, as DNA: TGTGCCAGCAGCTTGGAGACCCGCGGGGAGCAGTACTTC.

There are many counts of this clonotype. The chain employs TRBV10-3 and TRBJ2-1; perhaps TRBD2 as D (5 bases). This CDR3 has 19 residues. With 5 bases removed from V and 4 bases from J, the gap between germline ends came to 27 bases. Germline values: CDR1 ENHRY, CDR2 SYGVKD. The CDR3 is CAISNREVGTQRGYNEQFF. CDR3 nucleotide sequence: TGTGCCATCAGTAATAGGGAAGTCGGAACCCAACGGGGATACAATGAGCAGTTCTTC.

This sequence joins TRBV5-1 and TRBJ2-1; TRBD2 matches 7 bases. The CDR3 totals 14 residues. CDR1 and CDR2 (germline): SGHRS, YFSETQ. V was pared by 4 bases and J by 6 bases, with 7 bases of the junction left unmatched. The CDR3 region has the DNA TGCGCCAGCAGCAATACCGGGACTACCAATGAGCAGTTCTTC. Translated, it gives CASSNTGTTNEQFF.

The sample holds a few counts of this clonotype. This chain joins TRBV12-3 or TRBV12-4 and TRBJ2-2; no definite D call. V was pared by 5 bases and J by 8 bases, with 15 bases between. The CDR3 is 14 amino acids. CDR3 in amino acids: CASSPTGAPGELFF. DNA for the CDR3: TGTGCCAGCAGTCCGACTGGTGCACCGGGGGAGCTGTTTTTT.

J is TRBJ2-3 and V is TRBV7-9; TRBD2 agrees at 7 bases. This CDR3 has 15 amino acids. Trimming cost V 3 bases and J 1 base; bases outside gene matches: 4. CDR1 SEHNR and CDR2 FQNEAQ come from the germline V gene (reference sequence). This CDR3 is CASSFGLAGTDTQYF. The CDR3 DNA sequence: TGTGCCAGCAGCTTTGGCCTAGCGGGCACAGATACGCAGTATTTT. Using reference TRBV7-9 and TRBJ2-3 for the parts outside the CDR3, the full variable domain is DTGVSQNPRHKITKRGQNVTFRCDPISEHNRLYWYRQTLGQGPEFLTYFQNEAQLEKSRLLSDRFSAERPKGSFSTLEIQRTEQGDSAMYLCASSFGLAGTDTQYFGPGTRLTVL.

This clonotype was observed many times. The V gene is TRBV12-3 or TRBV12-4, the J gene TRBJ2-3; D is uncertain. This CDR3 contains 12 residues. The V and J ends lost 5 bases and 6 bases respectively, with 9 bases between them. The CDR3 coding sequence is TGTGCCAGCAGTCGAGCTAGGGATACGCAGTATTTT. Protein sequence: CASSRARDTQYF.

This clonotype was seen more than once but under ten times. CDR3 sequence: CSARYHRAVYGYTF. The CDR3 coding sequence is TGCAGTGCTAGATACCACAGGGCGGTCTATGGCTACACCTTC. The V call is TRBV20-1, the J call TRBJ1-2, with D possibly TRBD1 on 6 matching bases. Deletions cut 2 bases from V and 4 bases from J, with 14 bases between. Germline loops: CDR1 DFQATT, CDR2 SNEGSKA (reference sequence). There are 14 residues in the CDR3.

This clonotype showed up just a few times. V gene TRBV12-3 or TRBV12-4 combines with J gene TRBJ1-5; TRBD1 matches 8 bases. The CDR3 runs 15 residues. V trimming: 1 base; J trimming: 9 bases; junction bases outside the gene matches: 8. The CDR3 is CASSLDRGNLWPQHF. The CDR3 nucleotides read TGTGCCAGCAGTTTAGACAGGGGGAACCTTTGGCCCCAGCATTTT.

This clonotype was seen ten or more times. This chain joins TRBV7-2 and TRBJ2-7; D is undetermined. V dropped 1 base and J dropped 0 bases, with 10 bases sitting between them. This CDR3 has 15 residues. Germline CDR1 reads SGHTA; CDR2 reads FQGNSA. CDR3 DNA sequence: TGTGCCAGCAGCTTAGGCCTCCGTAGCTCCTACGAGCAGTACTTC. This gives the protein CASSLGLRSSYEQYF.

The chain employs TRBV28 and TRBJ2-1; 7 positions agree with TRBD2. This CDR3 contains 14 residues. Germline V gene data show CDR1 as MDHEN and CDR2 as SYDVKM. V was clipped by 6 bases and J by 8 bases; unmatched bases: 10. In DNA form, the CDR3 reads TGTGCCAGCAGCCGGCGACTAGCCCCCGATGAGCAGTTCTTC. Its protein is CASSRRLAPDEQFF.

The rearrangement links TRBV27 to TRBJ2-7; 8 bases map to TRBD1. V gave up 2 bases and J gave up 7 bases; unmatched junction bases: 7. The CDR3 contains 14 residues. Germline V CDR1 and CDR2: MNHEY, SMNVEV (reference sequence). The CDR3 region has the DNA TGTGCCAGCAGTTTAACTAGACAGGGGCGGGAGCAGTACTTC. It yields the protein CASSLTRQGREQYF.

The V call is TRBV5-5, the J call TRBJ2-3, with D perhaps matching TRBD1 or TRBD2 (5 bases each). Deletions cut 0 bases from V and 6 bases from J, with 20 bases between. CDR3 length: 17 amino acids. Per germline, CDR1 SGHKS and CDR2 YYEKEE (reference sequence). CDR3 in amino acids: CASSLAGVDKNGDTQYF. CDR3 nucleotide sequence: TGTGCCAGCAGCTTGGCCGGGGTGGACAAGAACGGGGATACGCAGTATTTT. The whole variable domain, filled in from reference TRBV5-5 and TRBJ2-3, reads DAGVTQSPTHLIKTRGQQVTLRCSPISGHKSVSWYQQVLGQGPQFIFQYYEKEERGRGNFPDRFSARQFPNYSSELNVNALLLGDSALYLCASSLAGVDKNGDTQYFGPGTRLTVL.

This clonotype has only a few counts. V is TRBV27 and J is TRBJ2-7; 10 nucleotides align to TRBD2. V was clipped by 4 bases and J by 6 bases; unmatched bases: 21. Germline V gene data show CDR1 as MNHEY and CDR2 as SMNVEV (reference sequence). This CDR3 region has 19 residues. DNA for the CDR3: TGTGCCAGCAGTTCCTCCTTTCCTAGCGGGGGCTTCTTTTCCCCCGAGCAGTACTTC. It encodes CASSSSFPSGGFFSPEQYF.

This clonotype was found a few times. The chain carries TRBV20-1 and TRBJ2-2; D unclear. Trimming left V 1 base short and J 0 bases short, with 6 bases between. Germline V gene data show CDR1 as DFQATT and CDR2 as SNEGSKA (reference sequence). The length of the CDR3 is 14 residues. The CDR3 nucleotides are TGCAGTGCTAGAGCTGGTACGAACACCGGGGAGCTGTTTTTT. This translates into CSARAGTNTGELFF.

J is TRBJ2-1 and V is TRBV9, with a possible D match to TRBD2 (6 bases). This CDR3 comprises 15 residues. Germline V gene data show CDR1 as SGDLS and CDR2 as YYNGEE. The V and J ends lost 4 bases and 5 bases respectively, with 16 bases between them. CDR3 residues: CASSIRGGAHNEQFF. The CDR3, as DNA: TGTGCCAGCAGCATTCGTGGCGGGGCGCACAATGAGCAGTTCTTC. Variable domain in full (rest from reference TRBV9 and TRBJ2-1): DSGVTQTPKHLITATGQRVTLRCSPRSGDLSVYWYQQSLDQGLQFLIQYYNGEERAKGNILERFSAQQFPDLHSELNLSSLELGDSALYFCASSIRGGAHNEQFFGPGTRLTVL.

The V gene is TRBV27, the J gene TRBJ2-7, with 7 bases that match TRBD2. Germline trimming cut 5 bases from V and 6 bases from J; bases unmatched to any gene: 10. This CDR3 is built from 14 residues. CDR1 MNHEY and CDR2 SMNVEV come from the germline V gene (reference sequence). The CDR3 nucleotides read TGTGCCAGCAGTGTGCTAGCGGCCGGGAGCGAGCAGTACTTC. It translates to CASSVLAAGSEQYF.

This clonotype was picked up a small number of times. This rearrangement joins TRBV9 to TRBJ2-3; TRBD2 aligns across 11 bases. The CDR3 is made up of 17 amino acids. Germline CDR1 SGDLS, CDR2 YYNGEE. V dropped 3 bases and J dropped 0; count of bases not matched to a gene: 6. The CDR3 spells CASSGRGLAESTDTQYF. CDR3 coding DNA: TGTGCCAGCAGCGGTCGGGGACTAGCGGAGAGCACAGATACGCAGTATTTT. The variable domain in full, with the rest retrieved from reference TRBV9 and TRBJ2-3, is DSGVTQTPKHLITATGQRVTLRCSPRSGDLSVYWYQQSLDQGLQFLIQYYNGEERAKGNILERFSAQQFPDLHSELNLSSLELGDSALYFCASSGRGLAESTDTQYFGPGTRLTVL.

This clonotype was found many times. The CDR3 nucleotides read TGTGCCAGCAGCCTGGACCCGAGCTCCTACAATGAGCAGTTCTTC. Its protein is CASSLDPSSYNEQFF. The V and J genes are TRBV5-5 and TRBJ2-1; D gene unclear. V dropped 4 bases and J dropped 0 bases, with 11 bases sitting between them. CDR3 length equals 15 residues. Germline CDR1 and CDR2: SGHKS and YYEKEE (reference sequence).